Reported below is one T cell receptor (beta chain). The entry originates in a study of T cell responses to AZD1222 COVID-19 vaccine. Germline CDR1 MDHEN, CDR2 SYDVKM. The CDR3 is made up of 16 amino acids. With 6 bases clipped from V and 2 bases from J, the junction kept 7 bases outside the gene matches. TCRdb's table, derived via immunoSEQ multiplex PCR, lists solely in-frame clones and lacks some. The sample has roughly 150,000 clones, about 91% seen once. The source of this sequence is an adult in good health. Sequenced here: peripheral blood, sampled on day 0 of AZD1222 vaccination. This rearrangement joins TRBV28 to TRBJ2-2; TRBD1 matches at 9 bases. The CDR3: CASRPQGAINTGELFF. For the CDR3, the DNA is TGTGCCAGCAGGCCACAGGGGGCAATAAACACCGGGGAGCTGTTTTTT.